This T cell receptor beta chain was sequenced during a study of blood T cell repertoires in COVID-19. Overall study context: T cells, B-cell-depleted T cells, or PBMCs provided the cDNA or gDNA that served as material.

The CDR3 is 13 amino acids. Deletions cut 8 bases from V and 9 bases from J, with 17 bases between. The germline gives CDR1 LNHDA, CDR2 SQIVND (reference sequence). TCRdb's copy holds only in-frame clones and misses some; the assay was immunoSEQ multiplex PCR. Here the sample spans 200,000 or so clones, 89% being singletons. The source material was PBMCs or T cells enriched from blood (not recorded which). The origin of this receptor is a woman between 40 and 55 years old with acute COVID-19. The chain links TRBV19 to TRBJ1-5; no firm D call. For the CDR3, the DNA is TGTGCCAGTGGACCCGGGGTTGAGACGCCCCAGCATTTT. Translated, it gives CASGPGVETPQHF.